This T cell receptor (beta chain) emerged from a study of glioma-infiltrating T cells after dendritic cell vaccination. Study-wide context: Autologous tumor lysate-pulsed dendritic cell vaccination was given between about 2002 and 2013. The vaccine used monocyte-derived dendritic cells pulsed overnight with autologous tumor lysate.

The germline CDR1 and CDR2 sequences are MNHEY and SMNVEV (reference sequence). The CDR3 has 13 residues. V lost 2 bases and J 11 bases, leaving 15 bases between the germline ends. TCRB CDR3 was amplified from 2 ug genomic DNA or less. Sequencing was performed with immunoSEQ multiplex PCR; in TCRdb, only in-frame clones are kept and a portion is missing. Of fewer than 85,000 clones listed, approximately 90% were seen once; the top ten hold approximately 3.4%. To note about this clone: Other DNA variants within this sample encode the same CDR3.

J is TRBJ1-1 and V is TRBV27, with D uncertain. The TCR was taken from a human donor with glioblastoma. The sample here was blood, taken before dendritic cell vaccination. The CDR3 DNA reads TGTGCCAGCAGTTTAAATTCGGGCGGGGTCGCTTTCTTT. It specifies CASSLNSGGVAFF.